These 6 T cell receptor beta chains came from one sample sequenced in a study of T cell clonality in common variable immunodeficiency. Study-level results: In common variable immunodeficiency, TCR beta chains reportedly carried fewer deletions and N-nucleotide insertions.

These TCRs are of unknown antigen specificity. Sequencing was performed with immunoSEQ multiplex PCR; in TCRdb, only in-frame clones are kept and a portion is missing. The specimen has about 26,000 clones, none found just once. Sequencing was done on a sample of peripheral blood mononuclear cells. Receptors were obtained from a human donor with common variable immunodeficiency.

This clone came up many times. The read falls 3 residues short of the CDR3 end, and the missing part is taken from the germline J gene. The chain has TRBV19 and TRBJ1-5, with TRBD1 matching over 7 bases. Germline values: CDR1 LNHDA, CDR2 SQIVND (reference sequence). Trimming took 5 bases from V and 5 from J; bases not matched to a gene: 9. The CDR3 loop spans 15 amino acids. CDR3 sequence reads: CASSFRQGWDQPQHF. The DNA read from the CDR3 is TGTGCCAGTAGTTTTCGACAGGGCTGGGATCAGCCC. Combining the CDR3 with reference TRBV19 and TRBJ1-5 gives the whole variable domain DGGITQSPKYLFRKEGQNVTLSCEQNLNHDAMYWYRQDPGQGLRLIYYSQIVNDFQKGDIAEGYSVSREKKESFPLTVTSAQKNPTAFYLCASSFRQGWDQPQHFGDGTRLSIL.

This clone was picked up a small number of times. The read is 3 residues too short to cover the CDR3 end, so that end is filled in from the germline J gene. The chain carries TRBV2 and TRBJ2-2, with 11 bases aligning to TRBD2. V dropped 5 bases and J dropped 5; count of bases not matched to a gene: 10. The germline V gene encodes CDR1 SNHLY and CDR2 FYNNEI. This CDR3 has 17 amino acids. CDR3 region: CASSILTSGSLTGELFF. CDR3 DNA (partial): TGTGCCAGCAGTATCCTCACTAGCGGGAGTCTAACCGGGGAG.

This clone was recorded at least ten times. The read terminates 3 residues before the CDR3 end, so the remaining end is supplied by the germline J gene. The V and J genes are TRBV6-1 and TRBJ2-7; D uncertain. V lost 2 bases and J lost 0, with 2 bases in between. CDR1 is MNHNS and CDR2 is SASEGT in the germline V gene. This CDR3 spans 12 amino acids. This CDR3 is CASSERSYEQYF. Incomplete CDR3 DNA: TGTGCCAGCAGTGAACGCTCCTACGAG.

Many counts were recorded for this clone. Read sequence stops 3 residues before the CDR3 end, and the germline J gene provides the missing end. The V call is TRBV3-1 (or the pseudogene TRBV3-2), the J call TRBJ2-7; TRBD2 matches at 12 bases. The J segment lost 3 bases and the V segment lost 2 bases, leaving 5 bases of the junction unmatched. The CDR3 runs to 16 residues. In germline, CDR1 is LGHDT, CDR2 YNNKEL (reference sequence). CDR3 bases read: TGTGCCAGCAGCCAACCCGGGACTAGCGGGTTCTACGAG. It specifies CASSQPGTSGFYE. The entire CDR3 sequence reads CASSQPGTSGFYEQYF.

Concerning this clone: The read stops 3 residues short of the end of the CDR3; the missing end is completed from the germline J gene. The V gene is TRBV19, the J gene TRBJ2-7; 8 bases are shared with TRBD1. Germline V lookup: CDR1 LNHDA, CDR2 SQIVND (reference sequence). Trimming removed 6 bases from V and 4 bases from J; junction bases left unmatched: 20. The CDR3 is 18 residues long. The CDR3 bases that were read are TGTGCCAGTAGCCGGACAGGGTCGGGAGCTGATGGACCTTACGAG. This sequence encodes CASSRTGSGADGPYE. The full CDR3 reads CASSRTGSGADGPYEQYF.

This clone was seen ten or more times. The CDR3 end falls 3 residues outside the read, so it is completed with the germline J gene. The V and J genes are TRBV7-9 and TRBJ2-5; 8 bases are a match to TRBD2. Germline CDR1 is SEHNR and CDR2 is FQNEAQ (reference sequence). Trimming at V came to 5 bases and at J to 4 bases, leaving 6 bases not matched to a gene. This CDR3 is built from 14 residues. CDR3 protein: CASSRGGMGETQYF. Incomplete CDR3 DNA: TGTGCCAGCAGCCGCGGGGGGATGGGAGAGACC.